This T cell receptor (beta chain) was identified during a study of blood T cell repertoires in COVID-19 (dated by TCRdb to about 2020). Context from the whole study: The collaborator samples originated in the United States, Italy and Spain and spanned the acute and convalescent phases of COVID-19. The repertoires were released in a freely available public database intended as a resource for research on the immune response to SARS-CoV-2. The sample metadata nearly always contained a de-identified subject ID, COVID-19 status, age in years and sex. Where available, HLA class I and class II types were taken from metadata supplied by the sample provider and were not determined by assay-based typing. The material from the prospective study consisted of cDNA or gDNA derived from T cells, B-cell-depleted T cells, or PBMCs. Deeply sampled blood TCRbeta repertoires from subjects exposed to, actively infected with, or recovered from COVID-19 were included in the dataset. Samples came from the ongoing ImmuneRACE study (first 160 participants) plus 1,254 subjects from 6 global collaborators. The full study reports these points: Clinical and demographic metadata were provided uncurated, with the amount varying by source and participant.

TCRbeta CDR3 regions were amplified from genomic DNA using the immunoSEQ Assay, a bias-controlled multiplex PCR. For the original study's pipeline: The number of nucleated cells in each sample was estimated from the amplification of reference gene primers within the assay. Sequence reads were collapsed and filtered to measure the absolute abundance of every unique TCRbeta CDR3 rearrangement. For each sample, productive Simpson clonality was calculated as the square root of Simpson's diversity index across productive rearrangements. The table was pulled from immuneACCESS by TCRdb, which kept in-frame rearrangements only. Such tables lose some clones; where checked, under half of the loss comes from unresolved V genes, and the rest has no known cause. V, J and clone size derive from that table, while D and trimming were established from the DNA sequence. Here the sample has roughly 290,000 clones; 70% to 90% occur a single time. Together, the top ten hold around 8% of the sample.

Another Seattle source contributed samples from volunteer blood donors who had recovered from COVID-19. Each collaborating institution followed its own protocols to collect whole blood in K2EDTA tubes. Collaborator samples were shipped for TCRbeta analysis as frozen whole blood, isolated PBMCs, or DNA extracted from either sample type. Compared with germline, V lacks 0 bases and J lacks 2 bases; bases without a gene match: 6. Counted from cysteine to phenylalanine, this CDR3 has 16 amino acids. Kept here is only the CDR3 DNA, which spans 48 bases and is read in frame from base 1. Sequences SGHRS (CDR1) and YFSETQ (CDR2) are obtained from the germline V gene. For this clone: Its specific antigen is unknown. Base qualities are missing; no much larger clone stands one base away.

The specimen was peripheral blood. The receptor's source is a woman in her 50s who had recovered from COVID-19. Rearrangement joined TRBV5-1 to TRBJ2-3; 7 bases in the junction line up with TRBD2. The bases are TGCGCCAGCAGCTTGGAGGGACTAAGGGACACAGATACGCAGTATTTT. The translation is CASSLEGLRDTDTQYF.